This T cell receptor (beta chain) was identified during a study of PD-1 blockade in classical Hodgkin lymphoma. Time point denoted: cycle 4 day 1 (C4D1), after less than 7 weeks of nivolumab. Relapse after autologous stem cell transplantation occurred in every patient, and brentuximab vedotin exposure varied. Data came from immunoSEQ multiplex PCR; TCRdb stores just in-frame clones and leaves some out. In the table there are about 20,000 clones, approximately 80% of which are singletons. The receptor comes from a human donor with classical Hodgkin lymphoma. Source: peripheral blood mononuclear cells (PBMCs), taken before the fourth cycle of nivolumab.

The DNA of the CDR3 is TGCGCCAGCAGCTTGGATTCCGTGCAAGAGACCCAGTACTTC. This gives the protein CASSLDSVQETQYF. The J gene is TRBJ2-5, the V gene TRBV5-1, with D uncertain. Germline CDR1 is SGHRS and CDR2 is YFSETQ. The CDR3 spans 14 residues. V gave up 0 bases and J gave up 2 bases, with 8 bases separating them.